One and the same sample provided the 18 T cell receptor beta chains below, sequenced in a study of OX40 agonist ivuxolimab in advanced cancers. The table came from immunoSEQ multiplex PCR; TCRdb's copy has only in-frame clones and leaves some out. The repertoire holds 82,000 or so clones, with approximately 89% as singletons. The sample in question was CD4+ or CD8+ T cells sorted from blood, obtained in a trial of the OX40 agonist ivuxolimab. The source of these receptors is an adult with an advanced solid tumor such as melanoma, head and neck, liver or kidney cancer.

The chain recombines TRBV28 with TRBJ2-2; the D is unclear. V was cut by 6 bases and J by 3 bases, with 8 bases left in between. The V gene's germline CDR1 is MDHEN and CDR2 SYDVKM. The CDR3 length is 13 residues. CDR3: CASRSFDTGELFF. DNA of the CDR3: TGTGCCAGCAGAAGCTTCGACACCGGGGAGCTGTTTTTT.

The CDR3 protein is CASSSPGATGELFF. Here the CDR3 DNA reads TGTGCCAGCAGCTCACCGGGGGCGACCGGGGAGCTGTTTTTT. The chain joins TRBV5-4 to TRBJ2-2, with D perhaps given as TRBD1 or TRBD2 (6 bases each). This CDR3 has 14 amino acids. V lost 3 bases and J lost 5, with 11 bases in between. In germline, CDR1 is SGHNT, CDR2 YYREEE (reference sequence).

The V gene is TRBV11-3, the J gene TRBJ2-2, with a possible D match to TRBD2 (5 bases). The germline V gene encodes CDR1 SGHNT and CDR2 YENEEA. Trimming cost V 0 bases and J 0 bases, with 14 bases left between them. This CDR3 region has 18 residues. The CDR3 protein is CASSLEGAWLPNTGELFF. CDR3 nucleotides: TGTGCCAGCAGCTTAGAGGGAGCCTGGCTACCGAACACCGGGGAGCTGTTTTTT.

The CDR3 is CASSSGSREVGQPQHF. CDR3 sequence (DNA): TGTGCCAGCAGTTCAGGATCCAGGGAAGTTGGTCAGCCCCAGCATTTT. V is TRBV27 and J is TRBJ1-5; D is perhaps TRBD1 (5 bases). Per the germline V gene, CDR1 is MNHEY and CDR2 is SMNVEV (reference sequence). The V end lost 4 bases, the J end lost 6 bases, and 19 bases lay between the germline ends. The length of the CDR3 is 16 residues.

The chain employs TRBV9 and TRBJ2-3; D gene unclear. V lost 6 bases and J lost 2, with 4 bases in between. The germline V gene has CDR1 SGDLS and CDR2 YYNGEE. CDR3 size: 11 residues. CDR3 bases: TGTGCCAGCACCAACACAGATACGCAGTATTTT. It codes for CASTNTDTQYF.

The CDR3 nucleotides are TGCACCAGCAGCCAAGAAGGGGTTCTACTCCCCGAGCCCTACGAGCAGTACTTC. This encodes CTSSQEGVLLPEPYEQYF. The V and J genes are TRBV1 and TRBJ2-7; the table's TRBD1 call for D was not verified on the DNA. TRBV1 is flagged as a pseudogene. This CDR3 is 18 amino acids long.

V usage is TRBV9 and J usage is TRBJ1-2; TRBD1 aligns across 7 bases. Unmatched junction bases numbered 4, after V lost 4 bases and J lost 4 bases. The CDR3 length is 13 residues. Germline CDR1 is SGDLS and CDR2 is YYNGEE. In DNA, the CDR3 is TGTGCCAGCAGCCCCAGGACAGGCTATGGCTACACCTTC. It specifies CASSPRTGYGYTF. Filled out from reference TRBV9 and TRBJ1-2, the complete variable domain reads DSGVTQTPKHLITATGQRVTLRCSPRSGDLSVYWYQQSLDQGLQFLIQYYNGEERAKGNILERFSAQQFPDLHSELNLSSLELGDSALYFCASSPRTGYGYTFGSGTRLTVV.

The rearrangement joins TRBV19 to TRBJ1-1; perhaps TRBD1 as D (6 bases). Germline assignment: CDR1 LNHDA and CDR2 SQIVND (reference sequence). The V gene lost 5 bases and the J gene lost 1 base, with 14 bases spanning the gap. This CDR3 is built from 15 residues. The CDR3 coding sequence is TGTGCCAGTAGTCCCGGACAGCGGCAGAACACTGAAGCTTTCTTT. Translated, it gives CASSPGQRQNTEAFF.

In this sample, this clone turned up a few times. The V call is TRBV2, the J call TRBJ1-6; D gene unclear. Per the germline V gene, CDR1 is SNHLY and CDR2 is FYNNEI. Deletions cut 4 bases from V and 14 bases from J, with 9 bases between. The CDR3 spans 11 residues. CDR3 in DNA: TGTGCCAGCAGTGGACATATCACCCTCCACTTT. This translates into CASSGHITLHF.

The chain carries TRBV7-2 and TRBJ2-3; a weak D match, TRBD1 (5 bases). Germline CDR1 and CDR2: SGHTA and FQGNSA. Between the trimmed V and J ends, which lost 5 bases and 8 bases, there was a span of 11 bases. This CDR3 contains 12 residues. The CDR3 sequence: CASSKTGGTQYF. The CDR3 DNA reads as TGTGCCAGCAGCAAAACAGGTGGTACGCAGTATTTT.

The genes are TRBV28 and TRBJ2-3, with 10 bases fitting TRBD2. From germline, CDR1 is MDHEN and CDR2 SYDVKM. V trimming: 7 bases; J trimming: 3 bases; junction bases outside the gene matches: 16. This CDR3 is built from 18 residues. CDR3 amino acids: CASKASGGIGFGTDTQYF. CDR3 nucleotides: TGTGCCAGCAAGGCTAGCGGGGGAATAGGTTTCGGGACAGATACGCAGTATTTT.

The count of this clone is one. The chain has TRBV5-4 and TRBJ2-3; 11 bases match TRBD1. V lost 4 bases to trimming and J lost 8 bases; unmatched junction nucleotides: 12. This CDR3 is built from 16 residues. Germline V lookup: CDR1 SGHNT, CDR2 YYREEE (reference sequence). CDR3 residues: CASSGGTGGPAGTQYF. CDR3 nucleotide sequence: TGTGCCAGCAGCGGTGGGACAGGGGGACCTGCTGGTACGCAGTATTTT.

The J gene is TRBJ1-2, the V gene TRBV28; TRBD1 aligns across 10 bases. CDR3 length: 13 amino acids. Germline V lookup: CDR1 MDHEN, CDR2 SYDVKM. V dropped 6 bases and J dropped 8; count of bases not matched to a gene: 6. CDR3 nucleotide sequence: TGTGCCAGCAGGCTCGGGACAGGGGACGGCTACACCTTC. Amino acids: CASRLGTGDGYTF.

The V call is TRBV13, the J call TRBJ2-5; D remains unclear. Germline lookup yields CDR1 PRHDT and CDR2 FYEKMQ (reference sequence). V was pared by 1 base and J by 5 bases, with 8 bases between. This CDR3 region has 13 residues. The CDR3 nucleotides read TGTGCCAGCAGCTTAGCAGGTTCTGAGACCCAGTACTTC. It translates to CASSLAGSETQYF.

The chain recombines TRBV16 with TRBJ1-4; no reliable D call. The CDR3 sequence is 16 residues long. Trimming cost V 4 bases and J 0 bases, with 12 bases left between them. From germline, CDR1 is KGHSY and CDR2 FQNENV. This chain's CDR3 is CASSPKPAATNEKLFF. The CDR3, as DNA: TGTGCCAGCAGCCCGAAACCAGCTGCAACTAATGAAAAACTGTTTTTT.

This chain uses TRBV28 with TRBJ2-1; D may be TRBD1 (7 bases). Germline V gene sequence: CDR1 MDHEN, CDR2 SYDVKM. The CDR3 totals 13 residues. V was cut by 7 bases and J by 4 bases, with 11 bases left in between. The CDR3 loop is CASTRDSYNEQFF. The DNA of the CDR3 is TGTGCCAGCACGCGGGACAGTTACAATGAGCAGTTCTTC.

This clone has a single count. This chain links TRBV19 with TRBJ2-1; TRBD1 aligns across 9 bases. Looked up from germline, CDR1 is LNHDA and CDR2 is SQIVND (reference sequence). The CDR3 is 16 amino acids. With V trimmed by 3 bases and J by 8 bases, 11 bases remained unmatched. For the CDR3, the DNA is TGTGCCAGTAGTATCCTTTTTGGACAGGGGAGGGATGAGCAGTTCTTC. This translates into CASSILFGQGRDEQFF.

V is TRBV2 and J is TRBJ2-7, with 13 bases lining up with TRBD2. The CDR3 consists of 13 residues. The germline gives CDR1 SNHLY, CDR2 FYNNEI. V shed 9 bases, J shed 4 bases, and the junction held 3 bases outside the gene matches. In DNA, the CDR3 is TGTGCCAGAAGGACTAGCGGGGGTTACGAGCAGTACTTC. Translation gives CARRTSGGYEQYF.